The clone carrying this TCR beta chain occurred many times. Antigen: not known. The entry originates in a study of human T cells and chemical hapten exposure. The sample's time point: pre-sensitization, week 0. Treatment noted: therapeutic diphenylcyclopropenone sensitization with weekly scalp DPC. The total RNA was obtained from whole blood that was not fractionated. Via MiXCR, TCRdb re-called the RACE reads, giving one row per CDR3 protein. The sample holds 200,000 to 300,000 distinct CDR3 sequences, about 8.6% seen once. Study findings and constraints: Against controls, expanded TCRs gave rise to significantly more large CDR3 similarity clusters.

The V gene's germline CDR1 is SQVTM and CDR2 ANQGSEA. J was trimmed by 7 bases and V by 5 bases; bases with no gene match: 10. There are 14 residues in the CDR3. The receptor comes from a woman aged 40 to 50 with alopecia areata. Some clones in this sample may be carry-over from other donors' samples. Material: whole blood, obtained in connection with sensitization to the hapten diphenylcyclopropenone (DPC). V gene TRBV29-1 combines with J gene TRBJ2-1, with 8 bases fitting TRBD2. The CDR3: CSVYTGTSRNEQFF. The CDR3 nucleotides are TGCAGCGTTTACACCGGGACTAGTAGGAATGAGCAGTTCTTC.